This T cell receptor (beta chain) was observed in a study of cytomegalovirus exposure and HLA in healthy donors. Whole-study findings and limits: CMV antigen specificity was confirmed in vitro for three CMV-associated chains.

Remarks on this clone: Its antigen is still unknown.

Germline loops: CDR1 SGHDT, CDR2 YYEEEE. V was trimmed by 2 bases and J by 6 bases, leaving 15 bases between them. This CDR3 contains 14 residues. 13 Jbeta primers and 60 Vbeta primers were used for the PCR. Original processing methods: A later analysis counted about 80 million unique TCR beta chains, some 11 million shared. TCRdb's table, derived via immunoSEQ multiplex PCR, lists solely in-frame clones and lacks some. For V, J and clone size, that table is used; D and trimming come from the DNA. The sample has about 130,000 clones; the top ten hold about 1.5%. The TCR was taken from a middle-aged woman in good health and CMV-seropositive. The sample taken for sequencing was PBMCs. The chain joins TRBV5-6 to TRBJ2-7; TRBD1 is a possible D gene (6 bases). In DNA, the CDR3 is TGTGCCAGCAGCTTACAGGGTCCTCCTGGCGAGCAGTACTTC. This encodes CASSLQGPPGEQYF.